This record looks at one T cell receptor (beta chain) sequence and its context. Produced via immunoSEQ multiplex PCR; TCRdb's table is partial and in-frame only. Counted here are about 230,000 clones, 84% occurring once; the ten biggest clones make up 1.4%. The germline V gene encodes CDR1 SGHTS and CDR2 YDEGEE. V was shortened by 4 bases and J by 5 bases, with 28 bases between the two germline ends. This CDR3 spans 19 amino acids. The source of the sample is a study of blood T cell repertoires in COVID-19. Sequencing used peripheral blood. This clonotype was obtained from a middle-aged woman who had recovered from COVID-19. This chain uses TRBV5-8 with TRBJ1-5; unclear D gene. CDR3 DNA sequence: TGTGCCAGCAGCGCCCTTGTCGACTCGGGGATCTTTGGCGATCAGCCCCAGCATTTT. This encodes CASSALVDSGIFGDQPQHF.